This T cell receptor (beta chain) was captured in a study of regulatory T cells in long-lasting Graves disease. At least ten counts were recorded for this clonotype. Noted time point: newly diagnosed GD, antithyroid drugs for less than 3 months. RNA extracted from PBMCs served as the sequencing template. The CDR3 is made up of 18 amino acids. Trimming cost V 3 bases and J 4 bases; bases outside gene matches: 14. The germline V gene encodes CDR1 SGHRS and CDR2 YFSETQ. Libraries of TCR beta came from iRepertoire HTBI primers plus Arm-PCR of CDR3 regions. MiXCR, run by TCRdb on the multiplex PCR reads, gives a single entry per CDR3 protein. The sample consists of 350,000 to 500,000 distinct CDR3 sequences, about 14% of them appearing once. These data also formed part of another study, on T cells in Graves' hyperthyroidism and ophthalmopathy.

V gene TRBV5-1 combines with J gene TRBJ2-5; 11 bases agree with TRBD2. The TCR sequence derives from a woman in her fifties or sixties with Graves disease. Here the sequenced sample was peripheral blood mononuclear cells (PBMCs), taken at new diagnosis, from a patient treated with antithyroid drugs. The CDR3 nucleotides read TGCGCCAGCAGCTCCAGACTAGCGGGATCTACTGTGGGAGAGACCCAGTACTTC. It translates to CASSSRLAGSTVGETQYF.